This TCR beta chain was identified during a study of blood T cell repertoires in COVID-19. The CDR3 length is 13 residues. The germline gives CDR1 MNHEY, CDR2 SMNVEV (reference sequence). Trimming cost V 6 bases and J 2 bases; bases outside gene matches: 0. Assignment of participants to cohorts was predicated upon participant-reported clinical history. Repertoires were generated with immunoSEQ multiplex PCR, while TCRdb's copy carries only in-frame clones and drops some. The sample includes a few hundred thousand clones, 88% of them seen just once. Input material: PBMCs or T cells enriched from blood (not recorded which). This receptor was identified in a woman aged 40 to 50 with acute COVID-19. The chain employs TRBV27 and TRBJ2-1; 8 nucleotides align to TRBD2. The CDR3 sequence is CASRTSAYNEQFF. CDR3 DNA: TGTGCCAGCAGGACTAGCGCCTACAATGAGCAGTTCTTC.